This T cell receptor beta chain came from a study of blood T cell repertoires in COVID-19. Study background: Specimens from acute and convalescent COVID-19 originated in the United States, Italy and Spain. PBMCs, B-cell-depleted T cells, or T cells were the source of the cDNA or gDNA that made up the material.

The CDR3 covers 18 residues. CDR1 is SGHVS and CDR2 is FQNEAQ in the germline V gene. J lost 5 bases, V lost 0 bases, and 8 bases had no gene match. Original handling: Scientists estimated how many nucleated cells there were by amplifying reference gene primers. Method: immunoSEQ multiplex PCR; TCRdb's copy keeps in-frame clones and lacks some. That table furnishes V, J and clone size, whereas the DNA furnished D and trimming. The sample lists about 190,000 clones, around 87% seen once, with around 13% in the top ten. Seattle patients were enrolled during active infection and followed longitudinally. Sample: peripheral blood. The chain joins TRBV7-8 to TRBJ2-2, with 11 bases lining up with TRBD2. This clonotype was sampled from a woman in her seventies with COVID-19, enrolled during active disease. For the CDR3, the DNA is TGTGCCAGCAGCTTAGCGCGTAGCGGGAGGGCCGGAACCGGGGAGCTGTTTTTT. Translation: CASSLARSGRAGTGELFF.